One and the same sample provided the 10 T cell receptor beta chains below, sequenced in a study of response to subunit inactivated influenza vaccine. One entry per CDR3 protein results from TCRdb running MiXCR on the RT-PCR reads. Here the sample spans around 250,000 distinct CDR3 sequences, approximately 12% being singletons. Sequencing was performed on non-naive T cells sorted from PBMCs, taken 14 to 15 days before vaccination. These receptors came from a man aged 50 to 59 who received an inactivated influenza vaccine.

The chain recombines TRBV10-3 with TRBJ1-1; TRBD1 might be the D (6 bases). V lost 5 bases to trimming and J lost 0 bases, with 16 bases between them. Per germline, CDR1 ENHRY and CDR2 SYGVKD. The CDR3 is 16 residues long. This CDR3 is CAISLASGTLNTEAFF. Written as DNA, the CDR3 is TGTGCCATCAGTTTAGCCAGCGGGACATTGAACACTGAAGCTTTCTTT.

The chain recombines TRBV12-3 or TRBV12-4 with TRBJ2-2, with no clear D. CDR3 length: 14 residues. Trimming cost V 1 base and J 6 bases, with 9 bases left between them. The CDR3 region is CASSLGAAAGELFF. CDR3 in DNA: TGTGCCAGCAGTTTAGGAGCCGCGGCCGGGGAGCTGTTTTTT.

The gene calls are TRBV12-3 or TRBV12-4 and TRBJ1-6; D not certain. The germline V and J ends were trimmed by 3 bases and 8 bases, with 14 bases remaining between them. This CDR3 has 15 amino acids. CDR3: CASSFSTGKDSPLHF. The CDR3 DNA reads TGTGCCAGCAGTTTCTCGACGGGGAAAGATTCACCCCTCCACTTT.

There are a few counts of this clonotype. The chain carries TRBV15 and TRBJ2-3; tentatively, D is TRBD1 (5 bases). The CDR3 is made up of 15 amino acids. CDR1 LNHNV and CDR2 YYDKDF come from the germline V gene (reference sequence). Trimming removed 1 base at V and 3 bases at J, with 11 bases between. The chain's CDR3 is CATSRAPTETDTQYF. DNA of the CDR3: TGTGCCACCAGCAGAGCCCCGACAGAAACAGATACGCAGTATTTT.

The CDR3 sequence: CATSRDQASSYEQYF. Written as DNA, the CDR3 is TGTGCCACCAGCAGAGATCAGGCCTCCTCCTACGAGCAGTACTTC. The gene calls are TRBV15 and TRBJ2-7; D is undetermined. V lost 0 bases, J lost 0 bases, and 9 bases lay in between. This CDR3 is 15 amino acids long. CDR1 is LNHNV and CDR2 is YYDKDF in the germline V gene (reference sequence).

This clonotype occurred a few times. J is TRBJ2-7 and V is TRBV15; D may be TRBD1 (6 bases). The CDR3 spans 18 residues. V gave up 1 base and J gave up 0 bases, with 19 bases separating them. Germline values: CDR1 LNHNV, CDR2 YYDKDF (reference sequence). CDR3 protein: CATSRVPRTDRISYEQYF. For the CDR3, the DNA is TGTGCCACCAGCAGAGTCCCGAGGACAGACCGTATCTCCTACGAGCAGTACTTC.

The chain combines TRBV7-9 with TRBJ2-1, with D perhaps matching TRBD2 (6 bases). V was pared by 4 bases and J by 10 bases, with 17 bases between. This CDR3 comprises 14 residues. Germline CDR1 SEHNR, CDR2 FQNEAQ (reference sequence). The CDR3 loop reads CASSSTRDSQEQFF. Here the CDR3 DNA reads TGTGCCAGCAGCTCCACCCGGGACTCCCAAGAGCAGTTCTTC. Together with reference TRBV7-9 and TRBJ2-1, the CDR3 gives the full variable domain: DTGVSQNPRHKITKRGQNVTFRCDPISEHNRLYWYRQTLGQGPEFLTYFQNEAQLEKSRLLSDRFSAERPKGSFSTLEIQRTEQGDSAMYLCASSSTRDSQEQFFGPGTRLTVL.

The chain carries TRBV4-1 and TRBJ2-1, with a possible D match to TRBD2 (5 bases). The CDR3 is 15 amino acids. Deletions cut 0 bases from V and 12 bases from J, with 18 bases between. The V gene's germline CDR1 is MGHRA and CDR2 YSYEKL. The CDR3: CASSQDPSFVRGQFF. The DNA for the CDR3 is TGCGCCAGCAGCCAAGATCCAAGTTTCGTTCGGGGGCAGTTCTTC.

The V call is TRBV28, the J call TRBJ2-7, with 7 nucleotides matching TRBD1. CDR3 length: 12 residues. CDR1 and CDR2 from the germline V gene are MDHEN and SYDVKM. J lost 9 bases, V lost 8 bases, and 10 bases had no gene match. CDR3 sequence (DNA): TGTGCCAGCGGATCGACAGGGTCTAGGCAGTACTTC. This codes for CASGSTGSRQYF.

This clonotype was found many times. The chain employs TRBV14 and TRBJ2-5; a possible D gene is TRBD2 (5 bases). Trimming removed 2 bases from V and 7 bases from J, with 11 bases in between. CDR3 size: 13 residues. CDR1 and CDR2 from the germline V gene are SGHDN and FVKESK. The CDR3 coding sequence is TGTGCCAGCAGCCAAATTGGACGGGGGACCCAGTACTTC. It codes for CASSQIGRGTQYF. The full variable domain, completed using reference TRBV14 and TRBJ2-5, is EAGVTQFPSHSVIEKGQTVTLRCDPISGHDNLYWYRRVMGKEIKFLLHFVKESKQDESGMPNNRFLAERTGGTYSTLKVQPAELEDSGVYFCASSQIGRGTQYFGPGTRLLVL.